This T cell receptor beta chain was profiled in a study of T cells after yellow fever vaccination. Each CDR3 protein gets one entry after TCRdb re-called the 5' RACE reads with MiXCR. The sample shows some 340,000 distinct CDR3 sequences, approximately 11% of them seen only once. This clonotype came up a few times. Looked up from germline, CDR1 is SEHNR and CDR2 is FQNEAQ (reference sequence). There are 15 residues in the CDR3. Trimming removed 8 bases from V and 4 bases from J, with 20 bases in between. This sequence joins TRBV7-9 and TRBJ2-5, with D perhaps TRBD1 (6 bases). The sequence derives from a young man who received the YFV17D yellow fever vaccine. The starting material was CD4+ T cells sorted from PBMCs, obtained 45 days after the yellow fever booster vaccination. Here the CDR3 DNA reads TGTGCCAGCCTGTTCTGGGTAGGGGGACGAGAGACCCAGTACTTC. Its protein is CASLFWVGGRETQYF.